Shown below are 14 T cell receptor beta chains from a single sample sequenced in a study of blood T cell repertoires in COVID-19. Sequencing used immunoSEQ multiplex PCR; TCRdb keeps in-frame clones, though not all of them. The table lists 400,000 to 500,000 clones, more than 70% of them singletons. The specimen was PBMCs or T cells enriched from blood (not recorded which). The receptor set was obtained from a woman aged 18-35 years who had been exposed to COVID-19.

The chain is built from TRBV6-5 and TRBJ2-2; TRBD2 matches 9 bases. Germline V CDR1 and CDR2: MNHEY, SVGAGI. The V and J ends lost 5 bases and 7 bases, in that order; junction bases with no gene match: 8. This CDR3 comprises 15 residues. The CDR3: CASSPGTSRIGELFF. CDR3 coding DNA: TGTGCCAGCAGTCCCGGGACTAGCAGAATCGGGGAGCTGTTTTTT.

The V gene is TRBV7-2, the J gene TRBJ2-7, with 8 bases identical to TRBD2. This CDR3 spans 15 amino acids. V shed 5 bases, J shed 3 bases, and the junction held 9 bases outside the gene matches. Germline lookup yields CDR1 SGHTA and CDR2 FQGNSA. The CDR3 is CASSQYSGERYEQYF. The CDR3, as DNA: TGTGCCAGCAGCCAATATAGCGGGGAACGCTACGAGCAGTACTTC.

The chain is built from TRBV7-9 and TRBJ1-4, with no clear D. Germline V CDR1 and CDR2: SEHNR, FQNEAQ (reference sequence). The CDR3 has 14 residues. The V end was cut by 5 bases, the J end by 7 bases, with 14 bases between. The CDR3 loop reads CASSVNGGVEKLFF. The CDR3 DNA reads as TGTGCCAGCAGCGTTAACGGTGGAGTTGAAAAACTGTTTTTT. Full variable domain (remainder filled in from reference TRBV7-9 and TRBJ1-4): DTGVSQNPRHKITKRGQNVTFRCDPISEHNRLYWYRQTLGQGPEFLTYFQNEAQLEKSRLLSDRFSAERPKGSFSTLEIQRTEQGDSAMYLCASSVNGGVEKLFFGSGTQLSVL.

About this clone itself: The identical CDR3 is also encoded by other nucleotide sequences in the sample. The chain links TRBV28 to TRBJ1-5, with TRBD1 matching over 7 bases. Trimming removed 2 bases from V and 6 bases from J; junction bases left unmatched: 4. The CDR3 loop spans 14 amino acids. Germline values: CDR1 MDHEN, CDR2 SYDVKM. CDR3: CASSLGQGGQPQHF. CDR3 nucleotide sequence: TGTGCCAGCAGTTTAGGGCAGGGGGGTCAGCCCCAGCATTTT.

V usage is TRBV7-2 and J usage is TRBJ2-7; 8 positions agree with TRBD2. The CDR3 runs 15 residues. Germline assignment: CDR1 SGHTA and CDR2 FQGNSA. J was trimmed by 2 bases and V by 0 bases; bases with no gene match: 3. The CDR3 sequence is CASSLAIAGTYEQYF. The CDR3 coding sequence is TGTGCCAGCAGCTTAGCGATAGCGGGGACCTACGAGCAGTACTTC.

The chain has TRBV28 and TRBJ1-4; 8 bases line up with TRBD1. V lost 4 bases to trimming and J lost 7 bases; unmatched junction nucleotides: 5. Looked up from germline, CDR1 is MDHEN and CDR2 is SYDVKM. This CDR3 is 14 amino acids long. The CDR3 sequence: CASSWTGYVEKLFF. For the CDR3, the DNA is TGTGCCAGCAGTTGGACAGGGTACGTTGAAAAACTGTTTTTT.

The chain joins TRBV27 to TRBJ2-7, with TRBD1 identical over 9 bases. With 0 bases clipped from V and 4 bases from J, the junction kept 4 bases outside the gene matches. Germline V CDR1 and CDR2: MNHEY, SMNVEV (reference sequence). The CDR3 consists of 15 residues. The CDR3 sequence is CASSLSGTGRYEQYF. CDR3 in DNA: TGTGCCAGCAGTTTATCCGGGACAGGGAGGTACGAGCAGTACTTC.

The gene calls are TRBV28 and TRBJ1-2; 7 bases are a match to TRBD1. Germline CDR1 is MDHEN and CDR2 is SYDVKM. With V trimmed by 3 bases and J by 1 base, 8 bases remained unmatched. This CDR3 has 16 residues. The CDR3 here is CASSFGGTERNYGYTF. CDR3 nucleotides: TGTGCCAGCAGTTTCGGAGGGACAGAACGTAACTATGGCTACACCTTC.

This chain connects TRBV5-6 to TRBJ1-1; 7 bases are a match to TRBD1. Looked up from germline, CDR1 is SGHDT and CDR2 is YYEEEE. With 4 bases clipped from V and 6 bases from J, the junction kept 9 bases outside the gene matches. The CDR3 contains 14 residues. The CDR3, as DNA: TGTGCCAGCAGCCCCGGGACAGCTAGGTCTGAAGCTTTCTTT. It encodes CASSPGTARSEAFF.

The chain carries TRBV18 and TRBJ2-7, with 9 bases identical to TRBD1. The CDR3 contains 16 residues. Trimming cost V 3 bases and J 2 bases; bases outside gene matches: 8. Germline CDR1 and CDR2: KGHSH and LQKENI. CDR3 residues: CASSPGPGQGAYEQYF. The CDR3 bases are TGTGCCAGCTCACCCGGACCGGGACAGGGAGCCTACGAGCAGTACTTC.

On this clone: An end of the junction does not agree with germline; a read error may underlie this. The CDR3 bases are TGTGCCAGCAGTCCCCGACCTGACAGGGGCTACAGTGAGCAGTTCTTC. It translates to CASSPRPDRGYSEQFF. The chain combines TRBV28 with TRBJ2-1; 8 bases are a match to TRBD1. This CDR3 region has 16 residues. Germline V gene lookup returns CDR1 MDHEN and CDR2 SYDVKM.

This chain uses TRBV7-8 with TRBJ1-1; TRBD1 matches 7 bases. The CDR3 is made up of 15 amino acids. Germline V lookup: CDR1 SGHVS, CDR2 FQNEAQ. V shed 4 bases and J 4 bases; nucleotides not matched to a gene: 9. The CDR3 DNA follows: TGTGCCAGCAGCTCCTGGACAGGAAGTCGCACTGAAGCTTTCTTT. Its translation is CASSSWTGSRTEAFF.

The chain employs TRBV2 and TRBJ2-2; D unclear. The germline gives CDR1 SNHLY, CDR2 FYNNEI. V gave up 6 bases and J gave up 3 bases, with 8 bases separating them. The CDR3 contains 13 residues. The CDR3 protein is CASRFIDTGELFF. In DNA, the CDR3 is TGTGCCAGCAGATTCATAGACACCGGGGAGCTGTTTTTT.

V gene TRBV5-1 combines with J gene TRBJ2-5; possibly TRBD2 for D (6 bases). Germline V gene lookup returns CDR1 SGHRS and CDR2 YFSETQ. The CDR3 is 16 residues long. Trimming cost V 4 bases and J 5 bases, with 21 bases left between them. The CDR3 sequence: CASSPDRGGAGETQYF. The CDR3 region has the DNA TGCGCCAGCAGCCCGGACCGTGGAGGGGCCGGGGAGACCCAGTACTTC.